The 30 T cell receptor beta chains below come from one sample, sequenced in a study of OX40 agonist ivuxolimab in advanced cancers. Assay: immunoSEQ multiplex PCR; the TCRdb copy retains only in-frame clones and omits some. Here the sample spans fewer than 45,000 clones, 89% being singletons. The starting material was CD4+ or CD8+ T cells sorted from blood, obtained in a trial of the OX40 agonist ivuxolimab. These receptors were obtained from an adult with an advanced solid tumor such as melanoma, head and neck, liver or kidney cancer.

The chain employs TRBV19 and TRBJ2-7; the match to TRBD1 covers 10 bases. Germline loops: CDR1 LNHDA, CDR2 SQIVND (reference sequence). The CDR3 runs 14 residues. V dropped 5 bases and J dropped 6; count of bases not matched to a gene: 7. CDR3 nucleotide sequence: TGTGCCAGTAGTGTGGACAGGGGGTCCCTCGAGCAGTACTTC. Its translation is CASSVDRGSLEQYF.

This chain connects TRBV28 to TRBJ1-1; no reliable D call. V was cut by 10 bases and J by 3 bases, with 15 bases left in between. The length of the CDR3 is 13 residues. In germline, CDR1 is MDHEN, CDR2 SYDVKM. In DNA, the CDR3 is TGTGCCACCAATGGTTATTCTGACACTGAAGCTTTCTTT. Translating gives CATNGYSDTEAFF.

The J gene is TRBJ1-5, the V gene TRBV28; the match to TRBD1 covers 8 bases. Germline assignment: CDR1 MDHEN and CDR2 SYDVKM. The J segment lost 6 bases and the V segment lost 4 bases, leaving 8 bases of the junction unmatched. The CDR3 consists of 15 residues. CDR3 in amino acids: CASSYVRGLGQPQHF. The CDR3 DNA follows: TGTGCCAGCAGTTACGTCAGGGGGCTCGGTCAGCCCCAGCATTTT. Combining the CDR3 with reference TRBV28 and TRBJ1-5 gives the whole variable domain DVKVTQSSRYLVKRTGEKVFLECVQDMDHENMFWYRQDPGLGLRLIYFSYDVKMKEKGDIPEGYSVSREKKERFSLILESASTNQTSMYLCASSYVRGLGQPQHFGDGTRLSIL.

The chain uses TRBV27 and TRBJ1-1, with D maybe TRBD1 (5 bases). The CDR3 is 17 residues long. Germline V gene sequence: CDR1 MNHEY, CDR2 SMNVEV (reference sequence). Trimming pared 6 bases from V and 0 bases from J, leaving 20 bases between. CDR3 residues: CASSMEGPPGMNTEAFF. The CDR3 region has the DNA TGTGCCAGCAGCATGGAGGGACCACCTGGGATGAACACTGAAGCTTTCTTT.

V usage is TRBV10-2 and J usage is TRBJ1-2; D not resolved. Germline CDR1 is WSHSY and CDR2 is SAAADI. The V gene lost 1 base and the J gene lost 8 bases, with 11 bases spanning the gap. The CDR3 is 13 residues long. The CDR3 nucleotides are TGCGCCAGCAGTGAGTGGGGTCAGGACGGCTACACCTTC. Translated: CASSEWGQDGYTF.

The V and J genes are TRBV7-9 and TRBJ2-2; D unresolved. The CDR3 contains 16 residues. Trimming took 5 bases from V and 2 from J, leaving 15 bases between them. Germline V gene lookup returns CDR1 SEHNR and CDR2 FQNEAQ (reference sequence). CDR3 region: CASSPLSRVNTGELFF. The CDR3 DNA sequence: TGTGCCAGCAGCCCACTAAGTAGGGTAAACACCGGGGAGCTGTTTTTT.

The V gene is TRBV7-9, the J gene TRBJ2-7, with TRBD1 matching over 8 bases. The V gene end was trimmed by 5 bases and the J gene end by 6 bases; junction bases not matched to a gene: 6. The CDR3 consists of 13 residues. Germline loops: CDR1 SEHNR, CDR2 FQNEAQ (reference sequence). The CDR3 protein is CASSNDRGGEQYF. CDR3 bases: TGTGCCAGCAGCAACGACAGGGGTGGCGAGCAGTACTTC.

The V call is TRBV15, the J call TRBJ1-1; D is undetermined. The CDR3 sequence is 14 residues long. Trimming took off 1 base at V and 6 bases at J, with 12 bases between the two ends. Germline V lookup: CDR1 LNHNV, CDR2 YYDKDF (reference sequence). The DNA for the CDR3 is TGTGCCACCAGCAGAGTCGAGGGCTACTCTGAAGCTTTCTTT. Translated: CATSRVEGYSEAFF.

The rearrangement uses TRBV5-6 and TRBJ2-7; 9 bases agree with TRBD2. This CDR3 comprises 15 residues. Germline-derived CDR1 and CDR2 are SGHDT and YYEEEE. With 0 bases clipped from V and 2 bases from J, the junction kept 3 bases outside the gene matches. The CDR3 loop reads CASSLGIAGAYEQYF. CDR3 in DNA: TGTGCCAGCAGCTTGGGGATAGCGGGAGCCTACGAGCAGTACTTC.

CDR3 sequence reads: CASSSAGGVEAFF. CDR3 bases: TGCGCCAGCAGCTCCGCTGGGGGCGTTGAAGCTTTCTTT. The chain has TRBV5-1 and TRBJ1-1, with a tentative D call TRBD1 (6 bases). V was clipped by 3 bases and J by 7 bases, with 13 bases between them. Per germline, CDR1 SGHRS and CDR2 YFSETQ. The CDR3 loop spans 13 amino acids.

The chain carries TRBV4-1 and TRBJ1-2; no clear D gene. The V gene's germline CDR1 is MGHRA and CDR2 YSYEKL. The CDR3 is 13 amino acids. Trimming shortened V by 0 bases and J by 8 bases, and 10 bases separated the two germline ends. The CDR3, as DNA: TGCGCCAGCAGCCAAGAGGCTTTGGTGGGCTACACCTTC. This sequence encodes CASSQEALVGYTF.

J is TRBJ2-1 and V is TRBV6-6; 7 bases agree with TRBD2. J gave up 8 bases and V 6 bases, and 4 bases lay outside the gene matches. The CDR3 consists of 12 residues. In germline, CDR1 is MNHNY, CDR2 SVGAGI (reference sequence). DNA of the CDR3: TGTGCCAGCAGCACTAGCGTCTATGAGCAGTTCTTC. Translated: CASSTSVYEQFF.

This clone was seen a handful of times. V usage is TRBV4-1 and J usage is TRBJ1-1, with D possibly being TRBD1 (6 bases). Germline CDR1 is MGHRA and CDR2 is YSYEKL. V was clipped by 1 base and J by 9 bases, with 21 bases between them. The CDR3 runs to 16 residues. CDR3 nucleotide sequence: TGCGCCAGCAGCCAAGTAGGGGACAAGGGCGGTCGGCAAGCTTTCTTT. Protein sequence: CASSQVGDKGGRQAFF.

This clone showed up just once. The chain recombines TRBV19 with TRBJ2-6; D possibly matches TRBD1 or TRBD2 (5 bases each). The CDR3 spans 15 residues. V lost 4 bases and J lost 4, with 11 bases in between. Germline V lookup: CDR1 LNHDA, CDR2 SQIVND (reference sequence). The CDR3 DNA follows: TGTGCCAGTAGTACCGGGACCTCGGGGGCCAACGTCCTGACTTTC. This encodes CASSTGTSGANVLTF. The full variable domain, completed using reference TRBV19 and TRBJ2-6, is DGGITQSPKYLFRKEGQNVTLSCEQNLNHDAMYWYRQDPGQGLRLIYYSQIVNDFQKGDIAEGYSVSREKKESFPLTVTSAQKNPTAFYLCASSTGTSGANVLTFGAGSRLTVL.

CDR3 DNA sequence: TGTGCCAGCAGTTGGGGGGGCGCAGATACGCAGTATTTT. It codes for CASSWGGADTQYF. The V gene is TRBV27, the J gene TRBJ2-3; D is possibly TRBD2 (7 bases). V lost 4 bases and J 4 bases, leaving 9 bases between the germline ends. Germline-derived CDR1 and CDR2 are MNHEY and SMNVEV (reference sequence). The CDR3 contains 13 residues.

V is TRBV19 and J is TRBJ1-4; TRBD1 aligns across 9 bases. The CDR3 contains 13 residues. With V trimmed by 3 bases and J by 7 bases, 0 bases remained unmatched. Germline loops: CDR1 LNHDA, CDR2 SQIVND (reference sequence). CDR3 DNA sequence: TGTGCCAGTAGTATGACAGGGGGTGAAAAACTGTTTTTT. Its translation: CASSMTGGEKLFF.

This chain links TRBV5-4 with TRBJ2-3; D ambiguous. CDR1 and CDR2 (germline): SGHNT, YYREEE (reference sequence). This CDR3 has 12 residues. Trimming took 2 bases from V and 10 from J, leaving 11 bases between them. Written as DNA, the CDR3 is TGTGCCAGCAGCTTCGGCCCCTCGGCGCAGTATTTT. Amino acid sequence: CASSFGPSAQYF.

The chain joins TRBV9 to TRBJ2-7; 7 bases line up with TRBD2. CDR3 length: 15 residues. V gave up 4 bases and J gave up 3 bases; unmatched junction bases: 10. CDR1 is SGDLS and CDR2 is YYNGEE in the germline V gene. CDR3 nucleotides: TGTGCCAGCAGCCCTACCGGGACTACTAACTACGAGCAGTACTTC. The encoded protein is CASSPTGTTNYEQYF.

This clone has just a few counts. This chain links TRBV11-2 with TRBJ1-2; D gene uncertain. Germline V gene sequence: CDR1 SGHAT, CDR2 FQNNGV. CDR3 size: 12 residues. Trimming removed 1 base from V and 2 bases from J, with 2 bases in between. CDR3 bases: TGTGCCAGCAGCTTAGGGAACTATGGCTACACCTTC. Its protein is CASSLGNYGYTF.

The V gene is TRBV19, the J gene TRBJ1-1, with D uncertain. Germline assignment: CDR1 LNHDA and CDR2 SQIVND (reference sequence). Trimming left V 2 bases short and J 0 bases short, with 4 bases between. The CDR3 runs 13 residues. The CDR3 reads CASSISVNTEAFF. In DNA, the CDR3 is TGTGCCAGTAGTATAAGCGTGAACACTGAAGCTTTCTTT.

The chain employs TRBV27 and TRBJ2-7, with TRBD1 matching over 11 bases. The CDR3 consists of 16 residues. Germline values: CDR1 MNHEY, CDR2 SMNVEV (reference sequence). The J segment lost 2 bases and the V segment lost 8 bases, leaving 11 bases of the junction unmatched. The CDR3 DNA reads TGTGCCAGCTCAGGACAGGGGGCACCCATGACCTACGAGCAGTACTTC. Protein product: CASSGQGAPMTYEQYF.

The V and J genes are TRBV11-3 and TRBJ2-1; weak D call: TRBD1 (5 bases). The germline V and J ends were trimmed by 6 bases and 7 bases, with 10 bases remaining between them. The CDR3 contains 12 residues. Germline CDR1 reads SGHNT; CDR2 reads YENEEA. As DNA, the CDR3 is TGTGCCAGCAGTGCAGGGTTTAATGAGCAGTTCTTC. Protein product: CASSAGFNEQFF. Full variable domain (rest looked up from reference TRBV11-3 and TRBJ2-1): EAGVVQSPRYKIIEKKQPVAFWCNPISGHNTLYWYLQNLGQGPELLIRYENEEAVDDSQLPKDRFSAERLKGVDSTLKIQPAELGDSAVYLCASSAGFNEQFFGPGTRLTVL.

This clone appeared a single time. CDR3 bases: TGCGCCAGCAGCCAGTACGAGGGGCGCGAGCAGTACTTC. It translates to CASSQYEGREQYF. The chain is built from TRBV4-1 and TRBJ2-7; D is tentatively TRBD1 or TRBD2 (5 bases each). CDR1 is MGHRA and CDR2 is YSYEKL in the germline V gene. The V end lost 3 bases, the J end lost 6 bases, and 12 bases lay between the germline ends. The CDR3 has 13 amino acids.

The chain is built from TRBV4-1 and TRBJ2-5; D is possibly TRBD2 (6 bases). The CDR3 has 15 residues. Germline CDR1 reads MGHRA; CDR2 reads YSYEKL. V lost 0 bases to trimming and J lost 4 bases, with 12 bases between them. The chain's CDR3 is CASSQEVQEGETQYF. The CDR3 DNA follows: TGCGCCAGCAGCCAAGAAGTCCAGGAGGGAGAGACCCAGTACTTC.

In this sample, this clone turned up once. The genes are TRBV9 and TRBJ2-3; D unresolved. Germline V gene sequence: CDR1 SGDLS, CDR2 YYNGEE. This CDR3 is 17 amino acids long. Trimming pared 0 bases from V and 0 bases from J, leaving 14 bases between. The CDR3 region is CASSVAPQYTSTDTQYF. The CDR3 bases are TGTGCCAGCAGCGTAGCCCCCCAGTATACTAGCACAGATACGCAGTATTTT.

The gene calls are TRBV6-1 and TRBJ2-3, with TRBD2 matching 16 bases. Germline CDR1 MNHNS, CDR2 SASEGT. Trimming removed 2 bases from V and 4 bases from J; junction bases left unmatched: 6. This CDR3 is built from 18 residues. CDR3: CASSELGTSGRASDTQYF. CDR3 nucleotides: TGTGCCAGCAGTGAATTAGGGACTAGCGGGAGGGCCTCAGATACGCAGTATTTT.

This clone showed up just once. The DNA for the CDR3 is TGTGCCAGCAGTTACAGGGAAGGGGTAAGCTACGAGCAGTACTTC. Translating it yields CASSYREGVSYEQYF. The chain recombines TRBV6-5 with TRBJ2-7; D is perhaps TRBD1 (5 bases). Germline V CDR1 and CDR2: MNHEY, SVGAGI. V was shortened by 2 bases and J by 3 bases, with 14 bases between the two germline ends. The length of the CDR3 is 15 residues.

V usage is TRBV13 and J usage is TRBJ1-1; possibly TRBD1 for D (6 bases). The V and J ends lost 1 base and 8 bases respectively, with 20 bases between them. The germline gives CDR1 PRHDT, CDR2 FYEKMQ (reference sequence). The CDR3 is 16 residues long. The CDR3 is CASSLDRQGFRGEAFF. The CDR3 nucleotides are TGTGCCAGCAGCTTAGACAGGCAGGGATTCAGGGGCGAAGCTTTCTTT.

This sequence joins TRBV6-1 and TRBJ2-7; no clear D gene. Trimming removed 5 bases from V and 2 bases from J, with 10 bases in between. Germline CDR1 is MNHNS and CDR2 is SASEGT. There are 13 residues in the CDR3. CDR3 amino acids: CASSPDKTYEQYF. The CDR3 DNA reads TGTGCCAGCAGTCCAGACAAGACCTACGAGCAGTACTTC.

The rearrangement joins TRBV9 to TRBJ2-2; no firm D call. Trimming took off 3 bases at V and 3 bases at J, with 9 bases between the two ends. Germline CDR1 and CDR2: SGDLS and YYNGEE. The CDR3 extends over 14 amino acids. CDR3 DNA: TGTGCCAGCAGCGCCGGACCCTACACCGGGGAGCTGTTTTTT. This codes for CASSAGPYTGELFF. The full variable domain, completed using reference TRBV9 and TRBJ2-2, is DSGVTQTPKHLITATGQRVTLRCSPRSGDLSVYWYQQSLDQGLQFLIQYYNGEERAKGNILERFSAQQFPDLHSELNLSSLELGDSALYFCASSAGPYTGELFFGEGSRLTVL.